Listed here are 13 T cell receptor beta chains from one sample, sequenced in a study of response to subunit inactivated influenza vaccine. TCRdb re-analysed the RT-PCR reads in MiXCR, keeping a single row per CDR3 protein. The sample lists about 780,000 distinct CDR3 sequences; approximately 18% were seen once. Specimen: PBMCs from blood, collected around 5 days after vaccination. Receptor source: a man aged 45 to 65 who received an inactivated influenza vaccine.

This clonotype has only a few counts. The rearrangement joins TRBV29-1 to TRBJ1-1; D may be TRBD1 (5 bases). CDR3 length: 15 amino acids. Germline-derived CDR1 and CDR2 are SQVTM and ANQGSEA. V lost 5 bases and J 1 base, leaving 17 bases between the germline ends. CDR3 amino acids: CSVRFEGASNTEAFF. CDR3 DNA: TGCAGCGTTCGGTTTGAAGGGGCTTCGAACACTGAAGCTTTCTTT.

The chain joins TRBV7-2 to TRBJ2-2; D is undetermined. V was cut by 1 base and J by 6 bases, with 9 bases left in between. Per the germline V gene, CDR1 is SGHTA and CDR2 is FQGNSA. CDR3 length: 14 residues. CDR3 sequence reads: CASSLGSLSGELFF. Here the CDR3 DNA reads TGTGCCAGCAGCTTAGGTTCTTTATCCGGGGAGCTGTTTTTT.

This sequence joins TRBV12-3 or TRBV12-4 and TRBJ2-3, with 12 bases fitting TRBD2. The CDR3 is made up of 21 amino acids. V lost 2 bases to trimming and J lost 3 bases; unmatched junction nucleotides: 18. CDR3 protein: CASSLRPGLAGTSLGTDTQYF. Here the CDR3 DNA reads TGTGCCAGCAGTTTAAGACCCGGACTAGCGGGGACTTCGTTAGGTACAGATACGCAGTATTTT.

This clonotype came up a few times. The chain is built from TRBV6-1 and TRBJ2-3; 9 bases are shared with TRBD2. The CDR3 totals 15 residues. The germline CDR1 and CDR2 sequences are MNHNS and SASEGT. With 7 bases clipped from V and 4 bases from J, the junction kept 9 bases outside the gene matches. In DNA, the CDR3 is TGTGCCAGCACCGGCGGGAGGGCCGTCGCAGATACGCAGTATTTT. It yields the protein CASTGGRAVADTQYF.

This clonotype was counted between two and nine times. The genes are TRBV20-1 and TRBJ2-5; the D gene is possibly TRBD2 (6 bases). The V gene lost 2 bases and the J gene lost 3 bases, with 10 bases spanning the gap. Germline lookup yields CDR1 DFQATT and CDR2 SNEGSKA (reference sequence). This CDR3 comprises 13 residues. This CDR3 reads CSARSSAKETQYF. The CDR3 DNA sequence: TGCAGTGCTAGATCTAGCGCAAAAGAGACCCAGTACTTC.

This clonotype was counted at least ten times. The chain couples TRBV5-1 to TRBJ1-6, with TRBD1 matching 9 bases. This CDR3 comprises 15 residues. With 2 bases clipped from V and 5 bases from J, the junction kept 2 bases outside the gene matches. Per the germline V gene, CDR1 is SGHRS and CDR2 is YFSETQ. The DNA of the CDR3 is TGCGCCAGCAGCTTCCGGGACAGGGATAATTCACCCCTCCACTTT. Translation gives CASSFRDRDNSPLHF.

This chain connects TRBV20-1 to TRBJ1-5, with 8 bases lining up with TRBD1. CDR3 length: 14 residues. Germline loops: CDR1 DFQATT, CDR2 SNEGSKA (reference sequence). V shed 5 bases, J shed 2 bases, and the junction held 5 bases outside the gene matches. DNA for the CDR3: TGCAGTGCTCCAGGGGGCGGCGGCAATCAGCCCCAGCATTTT. Translation: CSAPGGGGNQPQHF.

The V call is TRBV3-1, the J call TRBJ1-4; 7 bases are shared with TRBD1. Looked up from germline, CDR1 is LGHDT and CDR2 is YNNKEL (reference sequence). The trim removed 3 bases at V and 3 bases at J, leaving 1 base unmatched. The CDR3 has 14 residues. CDR3 bases: TGTGCCAGCAGCCACGGGACAGCTAATGAAAAACTGTTTTTT. It specifies CASSHGTANEKLFF.

This clonotype was detected only a few times. The chain joins TRBV20-1 to TRBJ2-3; D unresolved. Trimming pared 3 bases from V and 4 bases from J, leaving 14 bases between. The CDR3 loop spans 14 amino acids. Germline assignment: CDR1 DFQATT and CDR2 SNEGSKA (reference sequence). The CDR3 reads CSASIGLVPDTQYF. The DNA for the CDR3 is TGCAGTGCTAGTATCGGCTTAGTCCCAGATACGCAGTATTTT.

This clonotype was seen many times. Germline and junction disagree at one end, which may indicate a read error. The J gene is TRBJ2-3, the V gene TRBV5-4; D gene unclear. Germline V gene lookup returns CDR1 SGHNT and CDR2 YYREEE (reference sequence). This CDR3 contains 13 residues. CDR3 residues: CASSSDRTDTQYF. The CDR3 nucleotides are TGCGCCAGCAGCTCAGACCGCACAGATACGCAGTATTTT.

V gene TRBV18 combines with J gene TRBJ2-3; D tentatively reads TRBD1 or TRBD2 (6 bases each). The V gene's germline CDR1 is KGHSH and CDR2 LQKENI. Trimming removed 1 base at V and 5 bases at J, with 13 bases between. This CDR3 has 15 residues. Here the CDR3 reads CASSPRSGAGDTQYF. CDR3 nucleotide sequence: TGTGCCAGCTCACCACGGTCGGGGGCAGGAGATACGCAGTATTTT.

The chain uses TRBV27 and TRBJ2-7; D unresolved. V lost 2 bases and J 3 bases, leaving 14 bases between the germline ends. The CDR3 has 15 residues. Germline V CDR1 and CDR2: MNHEY, SMNVEV (reference sequence). For the CDR3, the DNA is TGTGCCAGCAGTTTAGGCAGGCCCCCTCGCTACGAGCAGTACTTC. It encodes CASSLGRPPRYEQYF.

This chain uses TRBV5-1 with TRBJ2-7; 15 nucleotides align to TRBD2. The junction had 3 bases not matched to a gene; V was cut back by 0 bases and J by 2 bases. From germline, CDR1 is SGHRS and CDR2 YFSETQ. The CDR3 is made up of 17 amino acids. CDR3 DNA: TGCGCCAGCAGCTTGGGGACTAGCGGGAGGGGGCCCTACGAGCAGTACTTC. Its translation is CASSLGTSGRGPYEQYF.